This T cell receptor (beta chain) was recorded in a study of breast tumors, draining lymph nodes, adjacent tissues. Study findings and constraints: Tumor T cell lymph node origin was a supported hypothesis, not proven.

This clonotype has a count of ten or more. What it binds is not known. The J segment lost 7 bases and the V segment lost 2 bases, leaving 18 bases of the junction unmatched. Germline CDR1 and CDR2: SGHAT and FQDESV (reference sequence). There are 19 residues in the CDR3. Breast cancer patients provided tissue from their axillary draining lymph nodes. TCRdb re-derived calls from the multiplex PCR reads in MiXCR, one entry per CDR3 protein. Of more than 100,000 distinct CDR3 sequences in the sample, approximately 20% are singletons; the top ten hold roughly 2.7%. The TCR sequence derives from a female donor with breast cancer. Some clones in this sample may be carry-over from other donors' samples. Input material: axillary lymph node tissue. This chain links TRBV11-1 with TRBJ2-3; 10 nucleotides match TRBD2. This chain's CDR3 is CASSLIQGNLAGVGHTQYF. CDR3 coding DNA: TGTGCCAGCAGCTTAATACAGGGGAACCTAGCGGGAGTCGGGCATACGCAGTATTTT.